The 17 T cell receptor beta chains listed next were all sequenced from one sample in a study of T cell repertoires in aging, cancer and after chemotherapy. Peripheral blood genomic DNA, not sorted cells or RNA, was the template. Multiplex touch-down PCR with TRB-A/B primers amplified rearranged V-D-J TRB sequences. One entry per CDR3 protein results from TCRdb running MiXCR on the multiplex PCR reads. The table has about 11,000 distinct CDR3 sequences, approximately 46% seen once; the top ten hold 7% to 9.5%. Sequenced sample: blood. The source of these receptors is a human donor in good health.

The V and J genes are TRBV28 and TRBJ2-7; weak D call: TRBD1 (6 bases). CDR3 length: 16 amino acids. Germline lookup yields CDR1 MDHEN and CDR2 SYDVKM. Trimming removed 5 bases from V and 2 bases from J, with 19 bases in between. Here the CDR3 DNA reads TGTGCCAGCAGTGAGAGAGGACAGCGCATTACCTACGAGCAGTACTTC. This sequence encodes CASSERGQRITYEQYF.

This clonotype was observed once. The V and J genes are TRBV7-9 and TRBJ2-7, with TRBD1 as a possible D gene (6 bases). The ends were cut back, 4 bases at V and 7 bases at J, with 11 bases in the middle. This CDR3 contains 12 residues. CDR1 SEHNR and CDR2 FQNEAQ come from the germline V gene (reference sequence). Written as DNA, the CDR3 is TGTGCCAGCAGCTCTCAGGGGCGGGAGCAGTACTTC. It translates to CASSSQGREQYF. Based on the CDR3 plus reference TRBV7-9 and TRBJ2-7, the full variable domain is DTGVSQNPRHKITKRGQNVTFRCDPISEHNRLYWYRQTLGQGPEFLTYFQNEAQLEKSRLLSDRFSAERPKGSFSTLEIQRTEQGDSAMYLCASSSQGREQYFGPGTRLTVT.

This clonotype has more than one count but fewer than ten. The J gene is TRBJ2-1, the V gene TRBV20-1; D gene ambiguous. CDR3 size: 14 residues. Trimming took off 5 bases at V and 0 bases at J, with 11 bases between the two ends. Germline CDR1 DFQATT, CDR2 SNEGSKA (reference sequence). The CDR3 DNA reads TGCAGTGCTCGCGACTGGAGCTCCTACAATGAGCAGTTCTTC. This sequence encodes CSARDWSSYNEQFF.

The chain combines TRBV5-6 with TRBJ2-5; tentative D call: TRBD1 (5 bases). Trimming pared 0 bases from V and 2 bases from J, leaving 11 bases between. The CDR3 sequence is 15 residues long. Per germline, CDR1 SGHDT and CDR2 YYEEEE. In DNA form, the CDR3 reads TGTGCCAGCAGCTTGGGACAGACCCTGCAAGAGACCCAGTACTTC. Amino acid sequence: CASSLGQTLQETQYF.

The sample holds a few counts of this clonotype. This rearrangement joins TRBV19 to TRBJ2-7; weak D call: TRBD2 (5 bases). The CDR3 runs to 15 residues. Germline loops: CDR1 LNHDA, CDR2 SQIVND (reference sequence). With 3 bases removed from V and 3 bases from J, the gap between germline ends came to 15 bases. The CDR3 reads CASSIRTSQIYEQYF. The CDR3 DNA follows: TGTGCCAGTAGTATCCGGACTTCACAAATCTACGAGCAGTACTTC.

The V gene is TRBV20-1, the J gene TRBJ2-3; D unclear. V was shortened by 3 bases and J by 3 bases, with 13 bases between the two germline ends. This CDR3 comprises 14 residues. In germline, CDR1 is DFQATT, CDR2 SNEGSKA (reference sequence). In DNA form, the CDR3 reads TGCAGTGCTAGCACAGACCTACTGACAGATACGCAGTATTTT. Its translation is CSASTDLLTDTQYF.

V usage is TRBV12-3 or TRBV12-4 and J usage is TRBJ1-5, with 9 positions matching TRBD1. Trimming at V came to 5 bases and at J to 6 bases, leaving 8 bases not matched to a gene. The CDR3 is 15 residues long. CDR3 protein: CASSRGTGRSQPQHF. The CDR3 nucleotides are TGTGCCAGCAGTCGAGGGACAGGGAGAAGTCAGCCCCAGCATTTT.

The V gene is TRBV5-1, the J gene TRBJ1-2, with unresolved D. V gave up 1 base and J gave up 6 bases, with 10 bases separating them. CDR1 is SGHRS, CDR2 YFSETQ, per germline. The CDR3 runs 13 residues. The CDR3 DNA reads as TGCGCCAGCAGCTTGAGGACGAGGGATGGCTACACCTTC. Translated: CASSLRTRDGYTF.

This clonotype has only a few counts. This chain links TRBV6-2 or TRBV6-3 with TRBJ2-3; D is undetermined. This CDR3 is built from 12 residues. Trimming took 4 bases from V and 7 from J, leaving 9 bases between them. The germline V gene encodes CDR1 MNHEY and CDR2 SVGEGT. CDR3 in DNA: TGTGCCAGCAGTTCGGACGTTTATACGCAGTATTTT. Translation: CASSSDVYTQYF.

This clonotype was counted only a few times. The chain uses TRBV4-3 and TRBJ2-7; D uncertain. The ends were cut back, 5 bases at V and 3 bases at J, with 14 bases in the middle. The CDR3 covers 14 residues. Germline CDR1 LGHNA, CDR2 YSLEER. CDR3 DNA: TGCGCCAGCAGCTTAACTGGGCGGAGCTACGAGCAGTACTTC. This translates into CASSLTGRSYEQYF.

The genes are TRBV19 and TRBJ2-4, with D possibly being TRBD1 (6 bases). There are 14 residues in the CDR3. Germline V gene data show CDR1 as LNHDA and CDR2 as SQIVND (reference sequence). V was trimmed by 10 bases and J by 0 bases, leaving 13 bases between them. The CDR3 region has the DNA TGTGCCACCGGGGACAACCTAGCCAAAAACATTCAGTACTTC. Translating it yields CATGDNLAKNIQYF. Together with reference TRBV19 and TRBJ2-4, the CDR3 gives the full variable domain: DGGITQSPKYLFRKEGQNVTLSCEQNLNHDAMYWYRQDPGQGLRLIYYSQIVNDFQKGDIAEGYSVSREKKESFPLTVTSAQKNPTAFYLCATGDNLAKNIQYFGAGTRLSVL.

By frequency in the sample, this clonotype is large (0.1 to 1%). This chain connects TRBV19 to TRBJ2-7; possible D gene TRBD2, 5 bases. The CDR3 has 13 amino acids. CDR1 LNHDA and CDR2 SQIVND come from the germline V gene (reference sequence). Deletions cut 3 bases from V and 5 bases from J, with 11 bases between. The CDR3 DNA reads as TGTGCCAGTAGTATCTGGACTTTCGACGAGCAGTACTTC. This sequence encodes CASSIWTFDEQYF.

CDR3 nucleotide sequence: TGTGCCAGCAGCTTAGGGGGACTAGCGGCACCCTACAATGAGCAGTTCTTC. Translated, it gives CASSLGGLAAPYNEQFF. The chain is built from TRBV7-6 and TRBJ2-1, with TRBD2 matching 11 bases. The CDR3 has 17 residues. J lost 2 bases, V lost 1 base, and 4 bases had no gene match. Germline assignment: CDR1 SGHVS and CDR2 FNYEAQ.

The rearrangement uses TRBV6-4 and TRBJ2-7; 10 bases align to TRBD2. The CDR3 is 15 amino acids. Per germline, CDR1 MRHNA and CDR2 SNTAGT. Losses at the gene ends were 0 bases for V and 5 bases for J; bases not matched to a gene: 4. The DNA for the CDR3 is TGTGCCAGCAGTGACTCTTTTAGCGGGAGGAACGAGCAGTACTTC. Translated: CASSDSFSGRNEQYF.

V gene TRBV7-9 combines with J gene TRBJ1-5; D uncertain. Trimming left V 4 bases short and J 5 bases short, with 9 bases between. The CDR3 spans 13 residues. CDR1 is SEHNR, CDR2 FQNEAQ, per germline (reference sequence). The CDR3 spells CASSYTTDQPQHF. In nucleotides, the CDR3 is TGTGCCAGCAGCTACACTACCGATCAGCCCCAGCATTTT. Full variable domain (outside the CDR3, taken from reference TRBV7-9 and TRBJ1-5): DTGVSQNPRHKITKRGQNVTFRCDPISEHNRLYWYRQTLGQGPEFLTYFQNEAQLEKSRLLSDRFSAERPKGSFSTLEIQRTEQGDSAMYLCASSYTTDQPQHFGDGTRLSIL.

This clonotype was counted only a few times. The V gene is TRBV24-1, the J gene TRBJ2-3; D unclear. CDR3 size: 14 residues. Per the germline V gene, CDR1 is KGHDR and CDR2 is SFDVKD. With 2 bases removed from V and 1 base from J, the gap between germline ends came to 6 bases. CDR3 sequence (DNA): TGTGCCACCAGTGATTGGCAGGGCACAGATACGCAGTATTTT. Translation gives CATSDWQGTDTQYF.

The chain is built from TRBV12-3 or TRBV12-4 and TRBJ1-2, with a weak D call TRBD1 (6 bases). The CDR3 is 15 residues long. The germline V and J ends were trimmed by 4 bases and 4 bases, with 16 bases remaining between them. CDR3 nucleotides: TGTGCCAGCAGTTCGACAGGTCCAAGCAGCTATGGCTACACCTTC. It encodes CASSSTGPSSYGYTF.